These T cell receptor beta chains were read from a single sample in a study of blood T cell repertoires in COVID-19. Libraries were prepared by immunoSEQ multiplex PCR; TCRdb keeps only in-frame clonotypes and omits some of them. Among some 200,000 clones listed, about 88% were seen once. The sequenced sample consisted of peripheral blood. These receptors were collected from a woman between 40 and 55 years old with acute or convalescent COVID-19. Both conserved end residues are part of each CDR3. A D gene is named only where the DNA matches it firmly. Part of the rows lack a size; the others show once, few, many or a class for expanded clones.

>-|TRBV18|TRBJ1-1|-
CASSPYRITEAFF
TGTGCCAGCTCACCATACAGAATCACTGAAGCTTTCTTT
>-|TRBV5-5|TRBJ1-3|TRBD1
CASSSGTAGNTIYF
TGTGCCAGCAGCTCCGGGACAGCCGGAAACACCATATATTTT
>few|TRBV10-1|TRBJ1-2|-
CASSNLQGNLDGYTF
TGCGCCAGCAGTAACCTCCAGGGAAATCTGGATGGCTACACCTTC
>few|TRBV5-4|TRBJ1-1|-
CASSHQGKREAFF
TGTGCCAGCAGCCACCAGGGGAAACGTGAAGCTTTCTTT
>-|TRBV11-2|TRBJ1-2|-
CASSLVGQPLGGYTF
TGTGCCAGCAGCTTAGTAGGACAGCCTTTGGGGGGCTACACCTTC
>-|TRBV19|TRBJ2-3|-
CASSISEGTDTQYF
TGTGCCAGTAGTATATCGGAGGGCACAGATACGCAGTATTTT
>-|TRBV7-9|TRBJ2-3|-
CASSLGRASTDTQYF
TGTGCCAGCAGTCTCGGGAGAGCTAGCACAGATACGCAGTATTTT
>-|TRBV12-5|TRBJ1-6|-
CASASQGGNSPLHF
TGTGCTAGTGCCTCACAGGGTGGCAATTCACCCCTCCACTTT
>medium-sized|TRBV10-1|TRBJ2-2|-
CASSESYLRGGTGELFF
TGCGCCAGCAGTGAGTCGTACCTCCGAGGTGGGACCGGGGAGCTGTTTTTT
>-|TRBV5-4|TRBJ2-5|-
CASSLGGTQYF
TGTGCCAGCAGCTTAGGGGGGACCCAGTACTTC
>-|TRBV6-5|TRBJ1-2|-
CATGDGAGGYTF
TGTGCCACGGGTGACGGGGCGGGAGGCTACACCTTC
>-|TRBV30|TRBJ2-3|-
CAWGGAGDTQYF
TGTGCCTGGGGGGGGGCGGGAGATACGCAGTATTTT
>-|TRBV5-1|TRBJ2-5|TRBD2
CASSVSPGLAGGVQETQYF
TGCGCCAGCAGCGTATCACCGGGACTAGCGGGGGGGGTACAAGAGACCCAGTACTTC
>-|TRBV30|TRBJ1-6|-
CAWTRGAGNSPLHF
TGTGCCTGGACCCGGGGGGCGGGCAATTCACCCCTCCACTTT
>-|TRBV6-5|TRBJ1-1|TRBD1
CASSSTGQGVVAFF
TGTGCCAGCAGTTCTACGGGACAGGGGGTTGTCGCTTTCTTT
>-|TRBV5-1|TRBJ2-1|TRBD2
CASSSLGGGYNEQFF
TGCGCCAGCAGCTCTCTTGGCGGGGGTTACAATGAGCAGTTCTTC
>-|TRBV7-9|TRBJ2-5|TRBD2
CASSRWAAGGQETQYF
TGTGCCAGCAGCCGATGGGCAGCCGGGGGGCAAGAGACCCAGTACTTC